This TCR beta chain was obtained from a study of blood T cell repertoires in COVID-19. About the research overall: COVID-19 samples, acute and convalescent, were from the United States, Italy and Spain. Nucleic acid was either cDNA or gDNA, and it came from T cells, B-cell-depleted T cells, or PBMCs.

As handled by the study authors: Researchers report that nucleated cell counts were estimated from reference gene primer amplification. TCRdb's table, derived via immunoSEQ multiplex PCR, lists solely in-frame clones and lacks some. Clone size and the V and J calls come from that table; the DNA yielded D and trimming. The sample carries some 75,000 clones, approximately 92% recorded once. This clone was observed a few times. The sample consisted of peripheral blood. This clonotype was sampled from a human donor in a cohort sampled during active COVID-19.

CDR3 sequence (DNA): TGTGCCAGCAGCTTGTTGAGACTAGCGGGGGGCACCGGGGAGCTGTTTTTT. Translation gives CASSLLRLAGGTGELFF. The gene calls are TRBV5-4 and TRBJ2-2; TRBD2 agrees at 13 bases. The V gene end was trimmed by 1 base and the J gene end by 4 bases; junction bases not matched to a gene: 4. This CDR3 has 17 amino acids. The V gene's germline CDR1 is SGHNT and CDR2 YYREEE (reference sequence).